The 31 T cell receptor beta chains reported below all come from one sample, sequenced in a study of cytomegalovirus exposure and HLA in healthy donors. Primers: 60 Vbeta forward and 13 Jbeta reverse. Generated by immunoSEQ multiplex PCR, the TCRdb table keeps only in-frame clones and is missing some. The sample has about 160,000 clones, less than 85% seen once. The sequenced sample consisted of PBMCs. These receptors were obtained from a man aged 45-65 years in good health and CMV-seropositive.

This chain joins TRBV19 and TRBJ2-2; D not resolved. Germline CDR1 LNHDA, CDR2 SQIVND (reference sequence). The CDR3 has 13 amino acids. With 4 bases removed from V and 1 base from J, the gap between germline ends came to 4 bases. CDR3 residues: CASSRGNTGELFF. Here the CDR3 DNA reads TGTGCCAGTAGTAGAGGGAACACCGGGGAGCTGTTTTTT.

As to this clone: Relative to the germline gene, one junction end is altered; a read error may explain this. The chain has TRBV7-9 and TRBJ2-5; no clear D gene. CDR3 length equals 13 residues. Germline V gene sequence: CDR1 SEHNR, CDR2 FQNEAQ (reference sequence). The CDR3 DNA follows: TGTTCCAGCAGCTTATGGCAGAAAGAGACCCAGTACTTC. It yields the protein CSSSLWQKETQYF.

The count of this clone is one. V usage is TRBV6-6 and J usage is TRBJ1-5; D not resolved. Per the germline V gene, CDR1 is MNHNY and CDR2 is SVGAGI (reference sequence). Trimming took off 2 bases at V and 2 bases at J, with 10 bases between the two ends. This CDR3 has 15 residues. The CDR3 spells CASSYGGGGNQPQHF. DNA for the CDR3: TGTGCCAGCAGTTACGGAGGAGGAGGCAATCAGCCCCAGCATTTT.

CDR3 sequence: CASKRGKAYEQYF. The DNA for the CDR3 is TGTGCCAGCAAAAGAGGCAAAGCCTACGAGCAGTACTTC. V is TRBV9 and J is TRBJ2-7, with no clear D. Germline lookup yields CDR1 SGDLS and CDR2 YYNGEE. Trimming cost V 6 bases and J 2 bases, with 12 bases left between them. This CDR3 region has 13 residues. The full variable domain, completed using reference TRBV9 and TRBJ2-7, is DSGVTQTPKHLITATGQRVTLRCSPRSGDLSVYWYQQSLDQGLQFLIQYYNGEERAKGNILERFSAQQFPDLHSELNLSSLELGDSALYFCASKRGKAYEQYFGPGTRLTVT.

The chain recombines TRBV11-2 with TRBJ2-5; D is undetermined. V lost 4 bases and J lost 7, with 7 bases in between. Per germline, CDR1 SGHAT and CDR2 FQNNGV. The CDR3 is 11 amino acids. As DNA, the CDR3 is TGTGCCAGCAGCTCAGTTGGGACCCAGTACTTC. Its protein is CASSSVGTQYF.

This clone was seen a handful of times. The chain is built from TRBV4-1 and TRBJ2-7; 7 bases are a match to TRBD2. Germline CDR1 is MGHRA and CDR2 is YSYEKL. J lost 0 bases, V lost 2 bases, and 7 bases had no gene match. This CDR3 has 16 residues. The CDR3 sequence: CASSQRTSPSSYEQYF. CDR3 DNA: TGCGCCAGCAGCCAACGGACTAGTCCAAGCTCCTACGAGCAGTACTTC.

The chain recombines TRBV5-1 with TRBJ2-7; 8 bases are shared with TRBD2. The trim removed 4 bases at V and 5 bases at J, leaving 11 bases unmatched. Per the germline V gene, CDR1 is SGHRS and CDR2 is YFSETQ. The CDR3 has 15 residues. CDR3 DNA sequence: TGCGCCAGCAGCGCCATGACTAGCGAAGAGGACGAGCAGTACTTC. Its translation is CASSAMTSEEDEQYF.

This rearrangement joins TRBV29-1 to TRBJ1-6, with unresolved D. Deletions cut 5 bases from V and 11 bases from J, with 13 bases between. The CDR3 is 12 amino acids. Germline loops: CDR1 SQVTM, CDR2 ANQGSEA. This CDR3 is CSVPGPGAPLHF. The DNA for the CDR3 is TGCAGCGTTCCTGGTCCCGGGGCACCCCTCCACTTT.

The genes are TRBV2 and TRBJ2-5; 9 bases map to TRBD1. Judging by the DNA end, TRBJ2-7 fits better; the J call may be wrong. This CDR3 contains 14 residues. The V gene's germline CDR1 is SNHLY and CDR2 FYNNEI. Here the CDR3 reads CASSGQGNSYEQYF. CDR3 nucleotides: TGTGCCAGCAGCGGACAGGGGAACTCCTACGAGCAGTACTTC.

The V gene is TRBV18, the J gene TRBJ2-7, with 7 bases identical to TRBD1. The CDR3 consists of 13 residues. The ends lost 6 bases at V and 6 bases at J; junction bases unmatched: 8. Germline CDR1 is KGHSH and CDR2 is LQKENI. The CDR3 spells CASSDRTGTEQYF. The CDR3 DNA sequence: TGTGCCAGCTCCGACAGGACAGGAACCGAGCAGTACTTC.

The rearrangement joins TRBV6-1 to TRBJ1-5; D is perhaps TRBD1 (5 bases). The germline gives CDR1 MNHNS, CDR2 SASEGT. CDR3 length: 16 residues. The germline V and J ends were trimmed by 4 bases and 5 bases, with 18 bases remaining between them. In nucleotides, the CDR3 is TGTGCCAGCAGTGTCCGAGTGGGCGGAGGGGATCAGCCCCAGCATTTT. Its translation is CASSVRVGGGDQPQHF.

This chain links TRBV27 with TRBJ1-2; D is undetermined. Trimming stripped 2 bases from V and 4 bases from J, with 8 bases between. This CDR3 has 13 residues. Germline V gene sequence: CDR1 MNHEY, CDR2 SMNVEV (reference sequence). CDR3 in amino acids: CASSLNGIYGYTF. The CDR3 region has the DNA TGTGCCAGCAGTTTAAACGGGATCTATGGCTACACCTTC.

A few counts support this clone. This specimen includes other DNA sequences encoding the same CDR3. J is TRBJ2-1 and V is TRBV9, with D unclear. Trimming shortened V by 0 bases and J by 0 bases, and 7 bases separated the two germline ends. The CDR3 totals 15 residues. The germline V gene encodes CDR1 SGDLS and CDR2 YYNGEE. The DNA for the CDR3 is TGTGCCAGCAGCGTAGGCTCTAGCTCCTACAATGAGCAGTTCTTC. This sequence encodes CASSVGSSSYNEQFF. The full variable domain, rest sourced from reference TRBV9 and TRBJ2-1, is DSGVTQTPKHLITATGQRVTLRCSPRSGDLSVYWYQQSLDQGLQFLIQYYNGEERAKGNILERFSAQQFPDLHSELNLSSLELGDSALYFCASSVGSSSYNEQFFGPGTRLTVL.

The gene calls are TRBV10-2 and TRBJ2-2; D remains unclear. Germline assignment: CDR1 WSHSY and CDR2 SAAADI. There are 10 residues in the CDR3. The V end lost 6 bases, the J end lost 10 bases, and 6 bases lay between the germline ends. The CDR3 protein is CASSAEELFF. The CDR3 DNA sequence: TGCGCCAGCAGCGCAGAGGAGCTGTTTTTT.

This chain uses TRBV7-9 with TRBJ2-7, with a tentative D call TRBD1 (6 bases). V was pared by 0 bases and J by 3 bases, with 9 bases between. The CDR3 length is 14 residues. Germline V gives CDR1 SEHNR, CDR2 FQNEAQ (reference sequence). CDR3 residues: CASSLAPGDYEQYF. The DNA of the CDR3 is TGTGCCAGCAGCTTAGCGCCAGGGGACTACGAGCAGTACTTC.

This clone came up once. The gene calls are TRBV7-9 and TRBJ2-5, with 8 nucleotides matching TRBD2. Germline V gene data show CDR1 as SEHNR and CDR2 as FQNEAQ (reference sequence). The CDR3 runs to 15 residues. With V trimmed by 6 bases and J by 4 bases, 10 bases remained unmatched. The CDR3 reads CASRPAVGRAETQYF. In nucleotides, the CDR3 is TGTGCCAGCAGGCCGGCCGTCGGGAGGGCAGAGACCCAGTACTTC.

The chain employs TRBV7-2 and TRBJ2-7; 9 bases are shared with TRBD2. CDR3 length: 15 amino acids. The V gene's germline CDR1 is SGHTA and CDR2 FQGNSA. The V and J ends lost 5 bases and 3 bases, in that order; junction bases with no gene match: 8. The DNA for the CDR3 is TGTGCCAGCAGCGCCTCCGGGACTAGCAGCTACGAGCAGTACTTC. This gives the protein CASSASGTSSYEQYF.

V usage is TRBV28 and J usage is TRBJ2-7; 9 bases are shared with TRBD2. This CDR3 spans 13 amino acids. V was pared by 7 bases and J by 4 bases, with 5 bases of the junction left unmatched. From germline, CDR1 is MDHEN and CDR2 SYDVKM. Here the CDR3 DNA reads TGTGCCAGCAACTTAGCGGGAGTTTACGAGCAGTACTTC. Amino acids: CASNLAGVYEQYF.

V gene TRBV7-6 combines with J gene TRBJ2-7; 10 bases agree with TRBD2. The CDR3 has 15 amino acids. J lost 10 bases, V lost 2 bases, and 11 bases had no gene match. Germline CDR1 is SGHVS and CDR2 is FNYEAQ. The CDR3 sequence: CASSLNLAGVLTQYF. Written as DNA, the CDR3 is TGTGCCAGCAGCTTAAACCTAGCGGGAGTTCTAACCCAGTACTTC. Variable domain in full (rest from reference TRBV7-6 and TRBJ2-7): GAGVSQSPRYKVTKRGQDVALRCDPISGHVSLYWYRQALGQGPEFLTYFNYEAQQDKSGLPNDRFSAERPEGSISTLTIQRTEQRDSAMYRCASSLNLAGVLTQYFGPGTRLTVT.

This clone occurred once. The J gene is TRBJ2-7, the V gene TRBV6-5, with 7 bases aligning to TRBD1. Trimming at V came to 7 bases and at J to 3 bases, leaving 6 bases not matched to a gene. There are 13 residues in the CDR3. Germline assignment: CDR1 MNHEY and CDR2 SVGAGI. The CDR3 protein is CASKRDRFYEQYF. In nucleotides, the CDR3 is TGTGCCAGCAAGAGGGACAGATTCTACGAGCAGTACTTC.

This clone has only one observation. CDR3 sequence (DNA): TGTGCCTGGACCGGGCCGGGGTGGACCCAGTACTTC. It yields the protein CAWTGPGWTQYF. The chain couples TRBV30 to TRBJ2-5; tentatively, D is TRBD2 (5 bases). CDR1 GTSNPN and CDR2 SVGIG come from the germline V gene (reference sequence). This CDR3 comprises 12 residues. The V end was cut by 4 bases, the J end by 7 bases, with 13 bases between.

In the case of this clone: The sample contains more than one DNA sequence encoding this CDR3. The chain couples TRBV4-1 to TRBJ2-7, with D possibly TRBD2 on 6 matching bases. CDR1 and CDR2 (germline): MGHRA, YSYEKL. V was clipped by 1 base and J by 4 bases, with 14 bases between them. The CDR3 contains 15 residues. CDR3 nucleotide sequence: TGCGCCAGCAGCCAAGGGAGGGGTCCATCTTACGAGCAGTACTTC. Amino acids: CASSQGRGPSYEQYF.

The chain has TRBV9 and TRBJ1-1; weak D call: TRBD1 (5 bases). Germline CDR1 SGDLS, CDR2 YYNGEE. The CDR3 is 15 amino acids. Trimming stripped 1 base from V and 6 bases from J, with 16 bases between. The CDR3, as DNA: TGTGCCAGCAGCGTAACTCACGGGGGAAGGGCTGAAGCTTTCTTT. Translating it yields CASSVTHGGRAEAFF.

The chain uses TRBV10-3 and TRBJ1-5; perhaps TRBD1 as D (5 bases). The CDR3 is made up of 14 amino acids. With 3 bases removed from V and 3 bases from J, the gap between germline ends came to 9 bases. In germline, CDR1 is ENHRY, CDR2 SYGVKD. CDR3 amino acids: CAISDRVANQPQHF. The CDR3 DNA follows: TGTGCCATCAGTGACAGGGTGGCCAATCAGCCCCAGCATTTT.

This chain's CDR3 is CASSPRDRYNEQFF. The CDR3 coding sequence is TGTGCCAGCAGCCCGCGGGACAGGTACAATGAGCAGTTCTTC. The gene calls are TRBV7-9 and TRBJ2-1; 8 nucleotides align to TRBD1. Germline V gene lookup returns CDR1 SEHNR and CDR2 FQNEAQ (reference sequence). The CDR3 consists of 14 residues. J gave up 4 bases and V 5 bases, and 4 bases lay outside the gene matches.

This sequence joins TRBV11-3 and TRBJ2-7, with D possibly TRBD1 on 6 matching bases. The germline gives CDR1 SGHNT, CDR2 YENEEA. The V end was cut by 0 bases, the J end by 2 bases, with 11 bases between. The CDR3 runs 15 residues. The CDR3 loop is CASSLDGGQTYEQYF. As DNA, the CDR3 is TGTGCCAGCAGCTTAGATGGCGGACAGACCTACGAGCAGTACTTC.

CDR3 nucleotides: TGTGCCGTTCGGACAGGGGACTCCTACGAGCAGTACTTC. Translated, it gives CAVRTGDSYEQYF. The rearrangement links TRBV7-9 to TRBJ2-7; 9 bases map to TRBD1. The germline CDR1 and CDR2 sequences are SEHNR and FQNEAQ (reference sequence). Germline trimming cut 11 bases from V and 0 bases from J; bases unmatched to any gene: 5. This CDR3 is 13 amino acids long.

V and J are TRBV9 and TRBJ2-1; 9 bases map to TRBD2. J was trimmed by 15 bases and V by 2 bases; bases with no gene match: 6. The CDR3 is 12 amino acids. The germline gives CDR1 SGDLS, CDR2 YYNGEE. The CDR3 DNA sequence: TGTGCCAGCAGCGTTAGCGGGAGATCACTGTTCTTC. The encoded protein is CASSVSGRSLFF.

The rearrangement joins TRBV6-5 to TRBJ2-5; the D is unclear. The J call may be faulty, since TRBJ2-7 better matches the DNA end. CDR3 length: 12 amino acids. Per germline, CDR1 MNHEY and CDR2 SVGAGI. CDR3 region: CASGETWAEQYF. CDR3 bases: TGTGCCAGCGGCGAGACGTGGGCCGAGCAGTACTTC.

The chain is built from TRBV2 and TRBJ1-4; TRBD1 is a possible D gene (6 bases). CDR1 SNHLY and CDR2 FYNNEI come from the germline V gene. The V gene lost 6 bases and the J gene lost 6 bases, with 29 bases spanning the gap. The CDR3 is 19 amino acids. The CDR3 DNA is TGTGCCAGCAGAAGCGATGATAGGGGGATCGGGTTATCCGATGAAAAACTGTTTTTT. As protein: CASRSDDRGIGLSDEKLFF.

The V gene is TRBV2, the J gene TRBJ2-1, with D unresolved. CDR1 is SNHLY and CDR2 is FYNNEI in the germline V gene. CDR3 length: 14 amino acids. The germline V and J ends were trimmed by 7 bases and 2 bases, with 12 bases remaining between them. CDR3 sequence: CASKYSLTYNEQFF. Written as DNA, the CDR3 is TGTGCCAGCAAATACAGCCTCACCTACAATGAGCAGTTCTTC.